Below, 7 T cell receptor beta chains from the same sample are listed, as sequenced in a study of OX40 agonist ivuxolimab in advanced cancers. Using immunoSEQ multiplex PCR, the repertoire was profiled, and TCRdb retains in-frame clones only, with some absent. The sample shows 65,000 to 75,000 clones, about 89% of them seen only once. The specimen was CD4+ or CD8+ T cells sorted from blood, collected in a trial of the OX40 agonist ivuxolimab. These receptors originate from an adult with an advanced solid tumor such as melanoma, head and neck, liver or kidney cancer.

This sequence joins TRBV7-2 and TRBJ1-3; no reliable D call. CDR1 SGHTA and CDR2 FQGNSA come from the germline V gene. V lost 2 bases to trimming and J lost 0 bases, with 8 bases between them. The CDR3 contains 15 residues. The CDR3, as DNA: TGTGCCAGCAGCTTATCGGGCCTCTCTGGAAACACCATATATTTT. This sequence encodes CASSLSGLSGNTIYF.

This rearrangement joins TRBV2 to TRBJ1-6; TRBD1 aligns across 7 bases. CDR1 is SNHLY and CDR2 is FYNNEI in the germline V gene. The V segment lost 6 bases and the J segment 8 bases; nucleotides outside the gene matches: 7. This CDR3 spans 14 amino acids. The CDR3 coding sequence is TGTGCCAGCAGCAGACAGGGTGTAGATTCACCCCTCCACTTT. Its protein is CASSRQGVDSPLHF.

The gene calls are TRBV7-6 and TRBJ2-7; 9 nucleotides line up with TRBD2. V lost 2 bases and J lost 7; bases outside the gene matches: 9. The germline V gene encodes CDR1 SGHVS and CDR2 FNYEAQ. This CDR3 contains 15 residues. DNA for the CDR3: TGTGCCAGCAGCTTATTGGCTAGCGGGATGGGGGAGCAGTACTTC. As protein: CASSLLASGMGEQYF. Looking up the rest from reference TRBV7-6 and TRBJ2-7 gives the full variable domain: GAGVSQSPRYKVTKRGQDVALRCDPISGHVSLYWYRQALGQGPEFLTYFNYEAQQDKSGLPNDRFSAERPEGSISTLTIQRTEQRDSAMYRCASSLLASGMGEQYFGPGTRLTVT.

This chain connects TRBV5-1 to TRBJ1-2; possible D gene TRBD1, 6 bases. The V end was cut by 3 bases, the J end by 5 bases, with 20 bases between. Looked up from germline, CDR1 is SGHRS and CDR2 is YFSETQ. The CDR3 extends over 16 amino acids. In DNA, the CDR3 is TGCGCCAGCAGCTACTCCAACTCAGGGGATAAGTATGGCTACACCTTC. Protein product: CASSYSNSGDKYGYTF.

The genes are TRBV28 and TRBJ2-7, with D perhaps matching TRBD1 or TRBD2 (6 bases each). Looked up from germline, CDR1 is MDHEN and CDR2 is SYDVKM. Trimming shortened V by 7 bases and J by 9 bases, and 19 bases separated the two germline ends. CDR3 length: 13 residues. DNA of the CDR3: TGTGCCAGCACCCCAGGGGAGGACAAGGGGCAGTACTTC. As protein: CASTPGEDKGQYF.

CDR3 sequence reads: CASSLERTPHGELFF. The CDR3, as DNA: TGCGCCAGCAGCTTGGAGAGGACCCCTCACGGGGAGCTGTTTTTT. This sequence joins TRBV5-1 and TRBJ2-2; unclear D gene. The V and J ends lost 0 bases and 7 bases respectively, with 13 bases between them. The CDR3 contains 15 residues. Germline CDR1 reads SGHRS; CDR2 reads YFSETQ.

The genes are TRBV7-2 and TRBJ2-7; D is unresolved. V dropped 1 base and J dropped 6 bases, with 10 bases sitting between them. This CDR3 is built from 13 residues. Germline V gives CDR1 SGHTA, CDR2 FQGNSA. The CDR3 protein is CASSLELRTEQYF. CDR3 coding DNA: TGTGCCAGCAGCTTAGAGTTGAGGACCGAGCAGTACTTC.